The 20 T cell receptor beta chains below were found in one sample sequenced in a study of T cell responses to AZD1222 COVID-19 vaccine. The repertoire was sequenced with immunoSEQ multiplex PCR; TCRdb's copy has only in-frame clones and lacks some. The table has 130,000 to 150,000 clones, about 86% seen once. Sequencing used peripheral blood, obtained 28 days after the second AZD1222 dose. Receptor source: an adult who received the AZD1222 COVID-19 vaccine.

The chain couples TRBV4-1 to TRBJ2-1, with D possibly matching TRBD1 (6 bases). Germline V gene data show CDR1 as MGHRA and CDR2 as YSYEKL. V was shortened by 0 bases and J by 8 bases, with 14 bases between the two germline ends. CDR3 length: 15 residues. CDR3 region: CASSQEGGQRDEQFF. The CDR3 nucleotides are TGCGCCAGCAGCCAAGAAGGGGGTCAAAGGGATGAGCAGTTCTTC.

Worth noting for this clone: One end of the junction fails to match germline, which may point to a read error. The chain recombines TRBV7-7 with TRBJ2-3, with 8 bases that match TRBD2. Germline V gene sequence: CDR1 SSHAT, CDR2 FNYEAQ (reference sequence). The CDR3 loop spans 18 amino acids. For the CDR3, the DNA is TGTGCTAGCAGCTTAACCCTCATAAGTCCGGGAGGGACAGATACGCAGTATTTT. Translated: CASSLTLISPGGTDTQYF.

This chain links TRBV6-1 with TRBJ2-2; D is ambiguous. The CDR3 covers 15 residues. Looked up from germline, CDR1 is MNHNS and CDR2 is SASEGT. Trimming took off 5 bases at V and 3 bases at J, with 13 bases between the two ends. CDR3 sequence: CASSSHMDDTGELFF. CDR3 coding DNA: TGTGCCAGCAGTTCTCACATGGACGACACCGGGGAGCTGTTTTTT.

This clone was recorded only once. V is TRBV6-5 and J is TRBJ2-3; 10 positions match TRBD1. This CDR3 spans 14 amino acids. With 8 bases clipped from V and 3 bases from J, the junction kept 5 bases outside the gene matches. Germline CDR1 reads MNHEY; CDR2 reads SVGAGI. The DNA of the CDR3 is TGTGCCAGCCTCGACAGGGGGCGAACAGATACGCAGTATTTT. This translates into CASLDRGRTDTQYF.

CDR3 nucleotides: TGCGCCAGCAGCTTGGAGGCGGAGGACTATGGCTACACCTTC. This codes for CASSLEAEDYGYTF. The chain combines TRBV5-1 with TRBJ1-2; D is undetermined. The CDR3 length is 14 residues. Looked up from germline, CDR1 is SGHRS and CDR2 is YFSETQ. V was clipped by 0 bases and J by 3 bases, with 9 bases between them.

The table lists this clone with a few counts. V and J are TRBV6-5 and TRBJ1-6; D is uncertain. The CDR3 runs to 13 residues. V lost 7 bases, J lost 10 bases, and 14 bases lay in between. CDR1 and CDR2 from the germline V gene are MNHEY and SVGAGI. CDR3 coding DNA: TGTGCCAGCACTACGGAAATCCAATCACCCCTCCACTTT. It specifies CASTTEIQSPLHF.

The chain joins TRBV29-1 to TRBJ2-5; D is perhaps TRBD2 (5 bases). The CDR3 contains 13 residues. V was pared by 3 bases and J by 1 base, with 9 bases between. CDR1 is SQVTM, CDR2 ANQGSEA, per germline. CDR3 in amino acids: CSVDPGVQETQYF. The CDR3 nucleotides are TGCAGCGTTGATCCCGGGGTCCAAGAGACCCAGTACTTC.

The genes are TRBV6-4 and TRBJ2-1; the match to TRBD1 covers 8 bases. The CDR3 covers 17 residues. After removal of 2 bases from V and 0 bases from J, the junction contained 6 bases not matched to a gene. Germline lookup yields CDR1 MRHNA and CDR2 SNTAGT. CDR3 loop: CASSDPRGLSSYNEQFF. The CDR3 DNA reads as TGTGCCAGCAGTGACCCCAGGGGGCTAAGCTCCTACAATGAGCAGTTCTTC.

This sequence joins TRBV24-1 and TRBJ2-3; tentative D call: TRBD2 (5 bases). The germline gives CDR1 KGHDR, CDR2 SFDVKD. The CDR3 totals 14 residues. The ends were cut back, 5 bases at V and 1 base at J, with 9 bases in the middle. The CDR3 reads CATSGEQGTDTQYF. DNA of the CDR3: TGTGCCACCAGTGGGGAGCAGGGCACAGATACGCAGTATTTT.

The chain joins TRBV6-5 to TRBJ2-2, with unresolved D. Per the germline V gene, CDR1 is MNHEY and CDR2 is SVGAGI. CDR3 length: 14 amino acids. Trimming took 7 bases from V and 3 from J, leaving 12 bases between them. The CDR3 sequence: CASNVAAYTGELFF. The CDR3 nucleotides are TGTGCCAGCAATGTGGCCGCATACACCGGGGAGCTGTTTTTT.

A remark on this clone: The junction does not match germline at one end; this may be a read error. The rearrangement links TRBV25-1 to TRBJ1-6; D gene unclear. The length of the CDR3 is 13 residues. Germline V gene data show CDR1 as MGHDK and CDR2 as SYGVNS. CDR3 nucleotides: TGTGCCAGCCCCGGGCCTTCGTATTCATCCCTCCACTTT. It is translated as CASPGPSYSSLHF.

CDR3 sequence (DNA): TGTGCCAGCAGCCAAGATTTCGTGCTTAGTAAATATGGCTACACCTTC. Translation: CASSQDFVLSKYGYTF. The chain carries TRBV4-2 and TRBJ1-2, with D hard to call. This CDR3 is built from 16 residues. The germline V gene has CDR1 LGHNA and CDR2 YNFKEQ. Trimming pared 0 bases from V and 5 bases from J, leaving 16 bases between.

This rearrangement joins TRBV10-3 to TRBJ1-5; D not resolved. The CDR3 is made up of 15 amino acids. The germline V gene has CDR1 ENHRY and CDR2 SYGVKD. Trimming left V 2 bases short and J 5 bases short, with 13 bases between. CDR3 DNA sequence: TGTGCCATCAGTGAGGCCAGACTGACTGATCAGCCCCAGCATTTT. Translating gives CAISEARLTDQPQHF.

This clone was seen only once. The rearrangement joins TRBV6-1 to TRBJ1-1; D uncertain. With 5 bases removed from V and 1 base from J, the gap between germline ends came to 5 bases. The CDR3 is made up of 12 amino acids. CDR1 and CDR2 (germline): MNHNS, SASEGT. CDR3 region: CASSFGNTEAFF. CDR3 sequence (DNA): TGTGCCAGCAGTTTCGGGAACACTGAAGCTTTCTTT.

This chain uses TRBV11-2 with TRBJ2-3, with D maybe TRBD2 (6 bases). Germline CDR1 reads SGHAT; CDR2 reads FQNNGV. The CDR3 contains 13 residues. V lost 2 bases and J lost 4, with 7 bases in between. CDR3 in DNA: TGTGCCAGCAGCTTAAGGAGGGCAGATACGCAGTATTTT. Translating it yields CASSLRRADTQYF.

The chain links TRBV6-1 to TRBJ2-7; 16 bases map to TRBD2. The CDR3 contains 19 residues. Losses at the gene ends were 4 bases for V and 4 bases for J; bases not matched to a gene: 13. The V gene's germline CDR1 is MNHNS and CDR2 SASEGT. The DNA of the CDR3 is TGTGCCAGCAGTGGACCGGGACTAGCGGGAGGGCCCGAAATGTACGAGCAGTACTTC. Amino acids: CASSGPGLAGGPEMYEQYF.

This clone was seen just once. The chain links TRBV27 to TRBJ2-3, with D hard to call. Between the trimmed V and J ends, which lost 2 bases and 0 bases, there was a span of 6 bases. CDR3 length equals 14 residues. The germline V gene encodes CDR1 MNHEY and CDR2 SMNVEV (reference sequence). CDR3 region: CASSLMSSTDTQYF. DNA of the CDR3: TGTGCCAGCAGTTTAATGTCTAGCACAGATACGCAGTATTTT.

The rearrangement joins TRBV19 to TRBJ2-1, with a tentative D call TRBD2 (5 bases). The germline V gene encodes CDR1 LNHDA and CDR2 SQIVND (reference sequence). Trimming took off 5 bases at V and 10 bases at J, with 12 bases between the two ends. The CDR3 covers 12 residues. The CDR3 sequence: CASSGGGVEQFF. In nucleotides, the CDR3 is TGTGCCAGTAGTGGTGGAGGCGTAGAGCAGTTCTTC.

This clone was detected only once. The chain links TRBV2 to TRBJ1-5; weak D call: TRBD1 (6 bases). From germline, CDR1 is SNHLY and CDR2 FYNNEI. CDR3 length: 16 amino acids. Trimming shortened V by 7 bases and J by 5 bases, and 21 bases separated the two germline ends. The CDR3 spells CASTGANAGHHQPQHF. DNA for the CDR3: TGTGCCAGCACGGGGGCCAACGCGGGACATCATCAGCCCCAGCATTTT.

This chain uses TRBV10-3 with TRBJ1-1; D might be TRBD1 (5 bases). V gave up 6 bases and J gave up 2 bases, with 13 bases separating them. Germline CDR1 ENHRY, CDR2 SYGVKD. This CDR3 spans 14 amino acids. CDR3 amino acids: CAIRRSTDNTEAFF. The DNA for the CDR3 is TGTGCCATCAGGAGATCGACAGATAACACTGAAGCTTTCTTT.